Described below is a single T cell receptor (beta chain) sequence and its context. The target antigen is unknown. This entry belongs to a study of blood T cells in healthy people across ages. The germline gives CDR1 SNHLY, CDR2 FYNNEI. The CDR3 loop spans 15 amino acids. V was clipped by 7 bases and J by 2 bases; unmatched bases: 9. Every sample gave at least 5 micrograms of total RNA when it was extracted. Sample-barcoded 5' priming and a J-beta primer mix drove a second PCR of about 6 to 12 cycles. TCRdb reprocessed the 5' RACE reads via MiXCR and lists one record per CDR3 protein. The repertoire holds under 1,100,000 distinct CDR3 sequences, with roughly 24% as singletons. Study observations and caveats: Per million T cells, TCR beta diversity dropped about linearly as age rose.

This sample also appeared in a second study, on T cells of mothers and their children. That source adds: Detection yielded no persistent microchimeric T cell clones.

The rearrangement joins TRBV2 to TRBJ2-5, with 8 bases that match TRBD2. The source material was blood. The sequence was collected from a girl aged 2 to 9 in good health. The CDR3 here is CASTEDAGGQETQYF. The DNA of the CDR3 is TGTGCCAGCACCGAAGATGCGGGGGGTCAAGAGACCCAGTACTTC.